These 18 T cell receptor beta chains were sequenced from one sample in a study of blood T cell repertoires in COVID-19. Profiling relied on immunoSEQ multiplex PCR, and the TCRdb table lists in-frame clones only, not all of them. Seen here are some 150,000 clones, roughly four fifths observed once, and the top ten hold 1.5% to 2%. Sequencing was carried out using peripheral blood. The receptors originated from a man at least 80 years old with acute or convalescent COVID-19.

The CDR3 DNA reads TGTGCCAGCAGTAGACCGGGACTAGCGGCTTACACCGGGGAGCTGTTTTTT. Translating it yields CASSRPGLAAYTGELFF. The chain is built from TRBV28 and TRBJ2-2; TRBD2 agrees at 11 bases. CDR3 length: 17 residues. Germline CDR1 MDHEN, CDR2 SYDVKM. With V trimmed by 5 bases and J by 3 bases, 8 bases remained unmatched. The full variable domain, its missing parts supplied by reference TRBV28 and TRBJ2-2, is DVKVTQSSRYLVKRTGEKVFLECVQDMDHENMFWYRQDPGLGLRLIYFSYDVKMKEKGDIPEGYSVSREKKERFSLILESASTNQTSMYLCASSRPGLAAYTGELFFGEGSRLTVL.

The V and J genes are TRBV5-1 and TRBJ1-3; D is perhaps TRBD1 (6 bases). Germline lookup yields CDR1 SGHRS and CDR2 YFSETQ. The CDR3 spans 16 residues. The V end was cut by 0 bases, the J end by 4 bases, with 14 bases between. CDR3 bases: TGCGCCAGCAGCTTGGGACTGGGGGCGCGAGGAAACACCATATATTTT. This gives the protein CASSLGLGARGNTIYF. The complete variable domain, with remaining parts taken from reference TRBV5-1 and TRBJ1-3, reads KAGVTQTPRYLIKTRGQQVTLSCSPISGHRSVSWYQQTPGQGLQFLFEYFSETQRNKGNFPGRFSGRQFSNSRSEMNVSTLELGDSALYLCASSLGLGARGNTIYFGEGSWLTVV.

This chain uses TRBV20-1 with TRBJ2-1, with 13 positions matching TRBD2. CDR1 is DFQATT, CDR2 SNEGSKA, per germline (reference sequence). The CDR3 covers 14 residues. J was trimmed by 9 bases and V by 3 bases; bases with no gene match: 5. CDR3 in amino acids: CSASPLAGGSEQFF. As DNA, the CDR3 is TGCAGTGCTAGTCCACTAGCGGGGGGGAGTGAGCAGTTCTTC.

The chain employs TRBV5-8 and TRBJ2-1; 8 bases map to TRBD1. There are 16 residues in the CDR3. J lost 4 bases, V lost 4 bases, and 10 bases had no gene match. Germline V gene sequence: CDR1 SGHTS, CDR2 YDEGEE. CDR3 bases: TGTGCCAGCAGCCCCGGACAGGGCGACCCTTACAATGAGCAGTTCTTC. It translates to CASSPGQGDPYNEQFF.

This clone was detected only a few times. The rearrangement links TRBV5-4 to TRBJ2-2; D possibly corresponds to TRBD2 (6 bases). The germline gives CDR1 SGHNT, CDR2 YYREEE (reference sequence). V lost 4 bases to trimming and J lost 2 bases, with 15 bases between them. CDR3 size: 16 residues. The CDR3 sequence is CASSPGGQVNTGELFF. The DNA of the CDR3 is TGTGCCAGCAGCCCCGGAGGGCAGGTCAACACCGGGGAGCTGTTTTTT.

The chain joins TRBV2 to TRBJ2-5, with 11 bases identical to TRBD2. CDR1 and CDR2 from the germline V gene are SNHLY and FYNNEI. CDR3 length equals 17 residues. The ends lost 1 base at V and 0 bases at J; junction bases unmatched: 4. The CDR3 protein is CASSEVKLAGDQETQYF. The CDR3 nucleotides are TGTGCCAGCAGTGAAGTAAAACTAGCGGGGGACCAAGAGACCCAGTACTTC.

The chain links TRBV6-5 to TRBJ1-1, with D uncertain. With 5 bases removed from V and 6 bases from J, the gap between germline ends came to 10 bases. There are 12 residues in the CDR3. The germline CDR1 and CDR2 sequences are MNHEY and SVGAGI. CDR3 in amino acids: CASSKLGSEAFF. Written as DNA, the CDR3 is TGTGCCAGCAGTAAACTAGGGTCTGAAGCTTTCTTT.

The CDR3 spells CASSFGTSHTDTQYF. CDR3 bases: TGCGCCAGCAGCTTCGGGACAAGTCACACAGATACGCAGTATTTT. The rearrangement uses TRBV5-1 and TRBJ2-3, with D maybe TRBD1 (6 bases). CDR3 length: 15 residues. Germline-derived CDR1 and CDR2 are SGHRS and YFSETQ. V was pared by 2 bases and J by 2 bases, with 12 bases between. The complete variable domain, with remaining parts taken from reference TRBV5-1 and TRBJ2-3, reads KAGVTQTPRYLIKTRGQQVTLSCSPISGHRSVSWYQQTPGQGLQFLFEYFSETQRNKGNFPGRFSGRQFSNSRSEMNVSTLELGDSALYLCASSFGTSHTDTQYFGPGTRLTVL.

This chain joins TRBV15 and TRBJ2-1, with TRBD1 matching 8 bases. CDR1 is LNHNV and CDR2 is YYDKDF in the germline V gene (reference sequence). V shed 1 base and J 5 bases; nucleotides not matched to a gene: 1. The length of the CDR3 is 14 residues. In DNA, the CDR3 is TGTGCCACCAGCAGAGCAGGGGGCAACAATGAGCAGTTCTTC. It yields the protein CATSRAGGNNEQFF.

The V gene is TRBV7-9, the J gene TRBJ2-3; the match to TRBD2 covers 7 bases. From germline, CDR1 is SEHNR and CDR2 FQNEAQ (reference sequence). The CDR3 extends over 14 amino acids. The V gene end was trimmed by 4 bases and the J gene end by 1 base; junction bases not matched to a gene: 2. The CDR3 DNA reads TGTGCCAGCAGCTCCGCGGGGGGCACAGATACGCAGTATTTT. It yields the protein CASSSAGGTDTQYF.

The J gene is TRBJ2-6, the V gene TRBV5-1; possibly TRBD2 for D (6 bases). The germline V gene encodes CDR1 SGHRS and CDR2 YFSETQ. Trimming stripped 7 bases from V and 0 bases from J, with 8 bases between. CDR3 length: 14 residues. This CDR3 reads CASGGDSGANVLTF. CDR3 coding DNA: TGCGCCAGCGGAGGGGACTCTGGGGCCAACGTCCTGACTTTC.

The rearrangement links TRBV5-1 to TRBJ2-1; TRBD1 matches 8 bases. Germline CDR1 reads SGHRS; CDR2 reads YFSETQ. The CDR3 is 15 residues long. J lost 7 bases, V lost 3 bases, and 9 bases had no gene match. This chain's CDR3 is CASSSRGQGVNEQFF. CDR3 nucleotide sequence: TGCGCCAGCAGCTCACGAGGACAGGGTGTGAATGAGCAGTTCTTC.

The chain carries TRBV6-5 and TRBJ2-7; D not resolved. Germline CDR1 is MNHEY and CDR2 is SVGAGI. The CDR3 contains 15 residues. The V and J ends lost 0 bases and 0 bases respectively, with 9 bases between them. The CDR3 is CASSYSVGDSYEQYF. For the CDR3, the DNA is TGTGCCAGCAGTTACTCCGTGGGCGACTCCTACGAGCAGTACTTC.

This clone was recorded a few times. The chain employs TRBV2 and TRBJ1-1, with 9 positions matching TRBD1. The CDR3 consists of 14 residues. Germline V lookup: CDR1 SNHLY, CDR2 FYNNEI. The V gene end was trimmed by 6 bases and the J gene end by 5 bases; junction bases not matched to a gene: 7. The CDR3, as DNA: TGTGCCAGCAGGGGACAGGGAGAGGGGACTGAAGCTTTCTTT. It encodes CASRGQGEGTEAFF.

The rearrangement joins TRBV4-3 to TRBJ2-3; 8 positions match TRBD2. This CDR3 comprises 15 residues. In germline, CDR1 is LGHNA, CDR2 YSLEER. The J segment lost 4 bases and the V segment lost 3 bases, leaving 6 bases of the junction unmatched. CDR3 sequence reads: CASSHSGGPSDTQYF. CDR3 coding DNA: TGCGCCAGCAGCCACTCGGGGGGGCCGTCAGATACGCAGTATTTT.

The chain employs TRBV12-2 and TRBJ2-7; the D segment call TRBD2 is taken from the table without a DNA check. TRBV12-2 is listed as a pseudogene. The CDR3 runs 17 residues. This CDR3 reads CASRLGGFDGGSYEQYV. CDR3 DNA sequence: TGTGCAAGTCGCTTAGGAGGCTTCGATGGGGGGTCCTACGAGCAGTACGTC.

V usage is TRBV29-1 and J usage is TRBJ2-5; possibly TRBD2 for D (6 bases). This CDR3 region has 15 residues. V shed 6 bases and J shed 5 bases, with 22 bases lying between them. Germline loops: CDR1 SQVTM, CDR2 ANQGSEA. This chain's CDR3 is CSVLPPAGGGETQYF. The CDR3 DNA is TGCAGCGTCCTCCCCCCGGCAGGTGGAGGGGAGACCCAGTACTTC.

This chain links TRBV11-2 with TRBJ2-3; no clear D gene. Looked up from germline, CDR1 is SGHAT and CDR2 is FQNNGV. V shed 0 bases and J shed 6 bases, with 16 bases lying between them. This CDR3 has 16 residues. The CDR3 region is CASSLDPGFEMDTQYF. CDR3 coding DNA: TGTGCCAGCAGCTTAGACCCGGGTTTCGAAATGGATACGCAGTATTTT.